One and the same sample provided the 3 T cell receptor beta chains below, sequenced in a study of blood T cell repertoires in COVID-19 (dated by TCRdb to 2020 to 2022). The library was generated by the immunoSEQ multiplex PCR assay. Imported from immuneACCESS, the table was reduced by TCRdb to in-frame sequences with V and J called. These copies leave out some clones; in studies compared against another copy, an unresolved V gene accounts for under half, and the cause of the remainder is not known. The sample table shows 200,000 to 250,000 clones, and roughly four fifths are seen once. The ten largest make up about 4.4% of the sample. The specimen was peripheral blood. Receptor source: a woman between 65 and 79 years old with acute or convalescent COVID-19.

The chain recombines TRBV28 with TRBJ1-2, with 8 bases identical to TRBD1. The V and J ends lost 5 bases and 6 bases, in that order; junction bases with no gene match: 8. The CDR3 is made up of 14 amino acids. Germline V gene data show CDR1 as MDHEN and CDR2 as SYDVKM. CDR3 sequence: CASSIQGARDGYTF. CDR3 bases: TGTGCCAGCAGTATTCAGGGGGCTCGGGATGGCTACACCTTC.

The chain has TRBV5-4 and TRBJ2-2; TRBD2 aligns across 10 bases. V trimming: 4 bases; J trimming: 5 bases; junction bases outside the gene matches: 8. The CDR3 is made up of 16 amino acids. CDR1 and CDR2 (germline): SGHNT, YYREEE (reference sequence). CDR3 coding DNA: TGTGCCAGCAGCAGAAGCGGGGGGGCGAGAACCGGGGAGCTGTTTTTT. Protein sequence: CASSRSGGARTGELFF.

The chain links TRBV7-6 to TRBJ2-1, with D tentatively TRBD2 (6 bases). Trimming pared 1 base from V and 9 bases from J, leaving 13 bases between. Germline-derived CDR1 and CDR2 are SGHVS and FNYEAQ. This CDR3 has 14 amino acids. CDR3 region: CASSLESLGGEQFF. Here the CDR3 DNA reads TGTGCCAGCAGCTTAGAGTCCCTCGGGGGTGAGCAGTTCTTC. Variable domain in full (rest from reference TRBV7-6 and TRBJ2-1): GAGVSQSPRYKVTKRGQDVALRCDPISGHVSLYWYRQALGQGPEFLTYFNYEAQQDKSGLPNDRFSAERPEGSISTLTIQRTEQRDSAMYRCASSLESLGGEQFFGPGTRLTVL.